One TCR beta chain is described in this entry. The antigen remains undetermined. Alongside a J-beta primer mix, a sample-barcoded 5' primer served in a second PCR lasting 7 to 11 cycles. MiXCR, applied by TCRdb to the 5' RACE reads, yields one record per CDR3 protein. This sample has about 1.1 million distinct CDR3 sequences; 35% to 40% occur once, and the top ten carry 13%. This record comes from a study of blood T cells in healthy people across ages. Findings and limits, study-wide: Correlation between TCR beta diversity and naive T cell percentage was strong. Estimates of total diversity, which came from one million sequenced T cells, were considered to be underestimates.

The donors, aged roughly 6 to 90, were healthy Caucasians from Russia. CDR3 length: 16 amino acids. CDR1 and CDR2 from the germline V gene are SGHTA and FQGNSA. V lost 1 base to trimming and J lost 0 bases, with 10 bases between them. The TCR sequence derives from a man younger than 30 in good health. Sequencing was performed on blood. This chain uses TRBV7-2 with TRBJ1-5; no reliable D call. CDR3: CASSLGGLLSNQPQHF. CDR3 sequence (DNA): TGTGCCAGCAGCTTAGGCGGTCTCCTTAGCAATCAGCCCCAGCATTTT. Full variable domain (remainder filled in from reference TRBV7-2 and TRBJ1-5): GAGVSQSPSNKVTEKGKDVELRCDPISGHTALYWYRQSLGQGLEFLIYFQGNSAPDKSGLPSDRFSAERTGGSVSTLTIQRTQQEDSAVYLCASSLGGLLSNQPQHFGDGTRLSIL.